The clone carrying this TCR beta chain was seen once. The target antigen is unknown. Per the germline V gene, CDR1 is SEHNR and CDR2 is FQNEAQ (reference sequence). V was clipped by 2 bases and J by 1 base, with 8 bases between them. The CDR3 has 14 amino acids. This sample is drawn from a study of T cells in localized non-small cell lung cancer. Clones were sequenced by immunoSEQ multiplex PCR, and TCRdb holds only the in-frame ones, with some missing. The sample lists approximately 30,000 clones; around 93% were seen once. Overall study findings and caveats: In adjacent lung, a median roughly 57 of the top 100 tumor clones were found. Compared with tumor, uninvolved adjacent lung displayed greater T cell clonality, ranking highest overall.

This specimen consisted of peripheral blood, obtained before any cancer treatment. V is TRBV7-9 and J is TRBJ1-2; weak D call: TRBD1 (5 bases). This TCR was sampled from a female donor aged 60 or older with stage I lung adenocarcinoma. The CDR3 region is CASSLRDLNYGYTF. The CDR3, as DNA: TGTGCCAGCAGCTTAAGGGACCTTAACTATGGCTACACCTTC.